Listed here are 8 T cell receptor beta chains from one sample, sequenced in a study of shared clonotypes between healthy human individuals. TCRdb keeps only in-frame clones here, not all; method: immunoSEQ multiplex PCR. This sample has approximately 2.5 million clones, with 93% found just once. Sequences were obtained from naive CD4+ T cells from PBMCs. Described subset: CD45RA+ positively selected. All receptors derive from a young man in good health. Some clones in this sample may be carry-over from other donors' samples.

Turning to this clone: Within the sample, other DNA sequences also encode this same CDR3. V usage is TRBV27 and J usage is TRBJ2-5; 8 bases line up with TRBD1. The J segment lost 5 bases and the V segment lost 6 bases, leaving 5 bases of the junction unmatched. The CDR3 spans 13 residues. From germline, CDR1 is MNHEY and CDR2 SMNVEV (reference sequence). CDR3 nucleotide sequence: TGTGCCAGCAGCCGACAGGGGAGGGAGACCCAGTACTTC. Translated: CASSRQGRETQYF.

CDR3 sequence (DNA): TGTGCCAGCAGTGTGCGGGATAGGGATGAGCAGTTCTTC. The encoded protein is CASSVRDRDEQFF. The V call is TRBV25-1, the J call TRBJ2-1; possible D gene TRBD2, 6 bases. V was trimmed by 4 bases and J by 8 bases, leaving 12 bases between them. CDR1 and CDR2 from the germline V gene are MGHDK and SYGVNS. The CDR3 contains 13 residues.

In its sample, this clone was seen once. The V call is TRBV5-1, the J call TRBJ1-2; no definite D call. Germline-derived CDR1 and CDR2 are SGHRS and YFSETQ. With 4 bases removed from V and 8 bases from J, the gap between germline ends came to 15 bases. This CDR3 is 13 amino acids long. In DNA form, the CDR3 reads TGCGCCAGCAGCCCGCCGCTAGGTGAAGGCTACACCTTC. This gives the protein CASSPPLGEGYTF.

The chain carries TRBV5-4 and TRBJ1-2; perhaps TRBD1 as D (5 bases). Germline assignment: CDR1 SGHNT and CDR2 YYREEE (reference sequence). This CDR3 has 12 residues. The V end lost 0 bases, the J end lost 9 bases, and 9 bases lay between the germline ends. CDR3 bases: TGTGCCAGCAGCTTGGAGGGACTCCGCTACACCTTC. Translated, it gives CASSLEGLRYTF.

The V gene is TRBV4-1, the J gene TRBJ2-6; D ambiguous. The CDR3 sequence is 16 residues long. Between the trimmed V and J ends, which lost 4 bases and 0 bases, there was a span of 10 bases. Germline CDR1 and CDR2: MGHRA and YSYEKL. CDR3 DNA sequence: TGCGCCAGCAGCCCAGTCCTAAACTCTGGGGCCAACGTCCTGACTTTC. It encodes CASSPVLNSGANVLTF.

This sequence joins TRBV13 and TRBJ2-4; D is perhaps TRBD1 (5 bases). This CDR3 region has 15 residues. The V end was cut by 5 bases, the J end by 0 bases, with 11 bases between. Germline V gene lookup returns CDR1 PRHDT and CDR2 FYEKMQ (reference sequence). CDR3 DNA sequence: TGTGCCAGCAGCCCGTTGGGGCTAGCCAAAAACATTCAGTACTTC. Translation gives CASSPLGLAKNIQYF.

This clone was counted once. The chain uses TRBV4-2 and TRBJ2-1; 10 bases agree with TRBD2. The V segment lost 0 bases and the J segment 8 bases; nucleotides outside the gene matches: 10. Germline V CDR1 and CDR2: LGHNA, YNFKEQ. The CDR3 runs to 17 residues. DNA of the CDR3: TGTGCCAGCAGCCAAGACCTCCTAGCGGGAGTATTCTATGAGCAGTTCTTC. This sequence encodes CASSQDLLAGVFYEQFF.

The chain is built from TRBV5-1 and TRBJ2-7; 8 nucleotides agree with TRBD1. The germline gives CDR1 SGHRS, CDR2 YFSETQ. V was pared by 3 bases and J by 4 bases, with 12 bases of the junction left unmatched. The CDR3 length is 16 residues. The DNA for the CDR3 is TGCGCCAGCAGCTCGGAACCAGGGACAGGACCTTACGAGCAGTACTTC. Amino acid sequence: CASSSEPGTGPYEQYF.